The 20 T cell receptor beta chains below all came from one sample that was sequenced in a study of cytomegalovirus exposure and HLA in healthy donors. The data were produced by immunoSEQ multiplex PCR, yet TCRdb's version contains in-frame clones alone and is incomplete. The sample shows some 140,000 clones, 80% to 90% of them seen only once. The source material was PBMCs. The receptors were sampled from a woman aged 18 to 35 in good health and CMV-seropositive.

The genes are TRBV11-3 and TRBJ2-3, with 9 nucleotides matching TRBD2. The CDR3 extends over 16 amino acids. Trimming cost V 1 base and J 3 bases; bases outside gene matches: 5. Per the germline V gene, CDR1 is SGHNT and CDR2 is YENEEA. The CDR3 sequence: CASSLVRGGQTDTQYF. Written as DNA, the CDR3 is TGTGCCAGCAGCTTAGTGCGGGGGGGCCAAACAGATACGCAGTATTTT.

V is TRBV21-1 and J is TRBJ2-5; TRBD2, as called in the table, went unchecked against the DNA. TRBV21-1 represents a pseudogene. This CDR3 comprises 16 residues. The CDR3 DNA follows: TGTGCCAGCAGCAAAGAGAGCGGGGACCACCAAGAGACCCAGTACTTC. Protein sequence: CASSKESGDHQETQYF.

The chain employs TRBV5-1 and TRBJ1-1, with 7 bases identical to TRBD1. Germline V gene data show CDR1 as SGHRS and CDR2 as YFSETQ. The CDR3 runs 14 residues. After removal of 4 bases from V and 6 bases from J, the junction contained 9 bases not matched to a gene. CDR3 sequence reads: CASSIRQGGAEAFF. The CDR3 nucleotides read TGCGCCAGCAGCATACGACAGGGAGGCGCTGAAGCTTTCTTT.

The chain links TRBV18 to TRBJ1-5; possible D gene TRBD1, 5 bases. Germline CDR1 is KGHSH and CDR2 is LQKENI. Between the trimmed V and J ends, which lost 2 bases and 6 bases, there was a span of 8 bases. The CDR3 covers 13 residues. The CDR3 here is CASSPGGTQPQHF. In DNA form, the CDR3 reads TGTGCCAGCTCACCAGGGGGGACTCAGCCCCAGCATTTT.

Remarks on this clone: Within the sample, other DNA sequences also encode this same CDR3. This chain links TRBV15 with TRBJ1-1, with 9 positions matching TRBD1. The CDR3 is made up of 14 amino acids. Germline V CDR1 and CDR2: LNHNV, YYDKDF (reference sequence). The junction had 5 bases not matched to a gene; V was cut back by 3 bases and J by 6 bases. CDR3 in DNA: TGTGCCACCAGCAGGGACAGGGGCAGCGCTGAAGCTTTCTTT. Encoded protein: CATSRDRGSAEAFF. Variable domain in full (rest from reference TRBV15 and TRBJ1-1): DAMVIQNPRYQVTQFGKPVTLSCSQTLNHNVMYWYQQKSSQAPKLLFHYYDKDFNNEADTPDNFQSRRPNTSFCFLDIRSPGLGDTAMYLCATSRDRGSAEAFFGQGTRLTVV.

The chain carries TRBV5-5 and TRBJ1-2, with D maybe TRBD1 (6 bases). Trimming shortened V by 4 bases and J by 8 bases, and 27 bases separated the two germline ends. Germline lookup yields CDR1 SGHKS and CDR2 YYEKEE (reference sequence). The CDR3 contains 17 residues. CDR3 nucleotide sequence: TGTGCCAGCAGCCCCGTGGACAGCCGTGACGCTTTGAGGGGCTACACCTTC. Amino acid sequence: CASSPVDSRDALRGYTF.

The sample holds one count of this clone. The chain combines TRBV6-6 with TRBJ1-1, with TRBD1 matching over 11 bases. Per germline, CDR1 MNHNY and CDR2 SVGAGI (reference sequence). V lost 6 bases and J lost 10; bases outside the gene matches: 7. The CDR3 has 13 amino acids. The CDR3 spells CASRGTGGKRAFF. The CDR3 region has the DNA TGTGCCAGCAGAGGGACAGGGGGTAAGAGAGCTTTCTTT.

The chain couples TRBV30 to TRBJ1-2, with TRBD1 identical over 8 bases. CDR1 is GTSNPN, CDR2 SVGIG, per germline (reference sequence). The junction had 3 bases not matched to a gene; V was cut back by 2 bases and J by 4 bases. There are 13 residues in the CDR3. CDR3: CAWSRTGPYGYTF. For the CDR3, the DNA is TGTGCCTGGAGTCGGACAGGGCCCTATGGCTACACCTTC.

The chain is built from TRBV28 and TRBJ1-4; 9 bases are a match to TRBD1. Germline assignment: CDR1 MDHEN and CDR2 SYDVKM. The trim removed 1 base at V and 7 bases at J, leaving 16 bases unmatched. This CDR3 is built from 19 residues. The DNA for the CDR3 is TGTGCCAGCAGTTTATCTAATACCGAGAACAGGGGGCCAGTTGAAAAACTGTTTTTT. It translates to CASSLSNTENRGPVEKLFF.

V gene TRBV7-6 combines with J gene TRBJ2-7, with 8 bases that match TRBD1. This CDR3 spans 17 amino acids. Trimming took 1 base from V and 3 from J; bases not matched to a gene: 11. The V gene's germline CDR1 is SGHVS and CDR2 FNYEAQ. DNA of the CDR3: TGTGCCAGCAGCTTAGATTCAGGGGGCGGGATTGGCTACGAGCAGTACTTC. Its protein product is CASSLDSGGGIGYEQYF.

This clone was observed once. The CDR3 region is CASRKITGGNYGYTF. In nucleotides, the CDR3 is TGTGCCAGCAGAAAAATAACAGGGGGGAACTATGGCTACACCTTC. V usage is TRBV6-6 and J usage is TRBJ1-2; 8 nucleotides line up with TRBD1. Germline CDR1 reads MNHNY; CDR2 reads SVGAGI (reference sequence). The CDR3 spans 15 residues. Trimming cost V 6 bases and J 2 bases; bases outside gene matches: 8.

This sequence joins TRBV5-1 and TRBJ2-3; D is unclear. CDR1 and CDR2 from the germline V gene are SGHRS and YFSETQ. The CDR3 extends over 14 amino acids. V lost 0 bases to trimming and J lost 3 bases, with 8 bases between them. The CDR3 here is CASSLGGSTDTQYF. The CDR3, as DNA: TGCGCCAGCAGCTTGGGCGGAAGTACAGATACGCAGTATTTT.

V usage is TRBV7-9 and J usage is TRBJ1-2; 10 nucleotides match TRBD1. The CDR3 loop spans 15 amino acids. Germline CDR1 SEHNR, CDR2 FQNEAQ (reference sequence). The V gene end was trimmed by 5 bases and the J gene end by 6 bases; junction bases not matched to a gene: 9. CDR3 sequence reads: CASSETDRGQDGYTF. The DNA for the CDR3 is TGTGCCAGCAGCGAAACAGACAGGGGGCAGGATGGCTACACCTTC.

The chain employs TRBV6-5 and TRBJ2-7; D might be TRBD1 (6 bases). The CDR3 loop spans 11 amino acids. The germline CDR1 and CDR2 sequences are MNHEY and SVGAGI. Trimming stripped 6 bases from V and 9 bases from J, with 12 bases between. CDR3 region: CASSTRGGQYF. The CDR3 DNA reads TGTGCCAGCAGCACCAGGGGTGGGCAGTACTTC.

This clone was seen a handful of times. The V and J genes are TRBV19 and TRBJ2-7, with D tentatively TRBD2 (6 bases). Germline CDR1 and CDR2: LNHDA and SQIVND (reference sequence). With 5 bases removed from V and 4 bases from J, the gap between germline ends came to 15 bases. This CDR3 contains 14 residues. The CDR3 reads CASSSMDYRYEQYF. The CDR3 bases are TGTGCCAGTAGTTCTATGGACTACCGTTACGAGCAGTACTTC.

DNA of the CDR3: TGTGCCAGCAGTGTGACCCGAGGACAGGGCTTGACGCCCCAGCATTTT. Its protein product is CASSVTRGQGLTPQHF. The J gene is TRBJ1-5, the V gene TRBV6-6; TRBD1 matches 8 bases. V shed 5 bases and J 9 bases; nucleotides not matched to a gene: 15. The germline V gene has CDR1 MNHNY and CDR2 SVGAGI (reference sequence). The CDR3 sequence is 16 residues long.

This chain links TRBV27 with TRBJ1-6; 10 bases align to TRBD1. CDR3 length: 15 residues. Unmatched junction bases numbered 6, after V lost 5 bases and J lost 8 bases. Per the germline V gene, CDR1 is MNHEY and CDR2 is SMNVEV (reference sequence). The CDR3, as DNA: TGTGCCAGCAGTGTGGACAGGGGGGGGGATTCACCCCTCCACTTT. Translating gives CASSVDRGGDSPLHF.

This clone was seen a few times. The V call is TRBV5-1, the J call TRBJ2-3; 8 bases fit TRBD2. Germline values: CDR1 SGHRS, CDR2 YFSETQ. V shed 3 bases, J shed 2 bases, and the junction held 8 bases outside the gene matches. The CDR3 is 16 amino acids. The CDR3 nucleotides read TGCGCCAGCAGCTGGAGCGGGGGAGCCTACACAGATACGCAGTATTTT. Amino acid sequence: CASSWSGGAYTDTQYF.

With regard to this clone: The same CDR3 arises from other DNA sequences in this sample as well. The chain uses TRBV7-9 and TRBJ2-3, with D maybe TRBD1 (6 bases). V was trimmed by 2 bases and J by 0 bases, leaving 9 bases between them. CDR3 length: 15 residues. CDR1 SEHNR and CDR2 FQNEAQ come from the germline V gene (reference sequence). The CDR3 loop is CASSLLGGSTDTQYF. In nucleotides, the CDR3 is TGTGCCAGCAGCTTATTAGGGGGTAGCACAGATACGCAGTATTTT. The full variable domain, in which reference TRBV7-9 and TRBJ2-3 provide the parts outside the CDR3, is DTGVSQNPRHKITKRGQNVTFRCDPISEHNRLYWYRQTLGQGPEFLTYFQNEAQLEKSRLLSDRFSAERPKGSFSTLEIQRTEQGDSAMYLCASSLLGGSTDTQYFGPGTRLTVL.

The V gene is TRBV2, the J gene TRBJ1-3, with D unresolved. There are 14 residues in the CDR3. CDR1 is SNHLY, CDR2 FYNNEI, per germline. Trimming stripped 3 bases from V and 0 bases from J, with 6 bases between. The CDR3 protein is CASSEFISGNTIYF. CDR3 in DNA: TGTGCCAGCAGTGAGTTCATCTCTGGAAACACCATATATTTT.